Shown below are 2 T cell receptor beta chains from a single sample sequenced in a study of early T cells in non-severe SARS-CoV-2 infection. TCRdb reprocessed the 5' RACE reads via MiXCR and lists one record per CDR3 protein. The sample contains around 84,000 distinct CDR3 sequences, around 14% of which appear only once. Sequencing was carried out using whole blood. These receptors came from an adult who was a healthcare worker with PCR-confirmed SARS-CoV-2 infection or an uninfected control (not recorded which).

The rearrangement joins TRBV12-3 or TRBV12-4 to TRBJ2-3; 9 bases match TRBD2. J gave up 2 bases and V 6 bases, and 9 bases lay outside the gene matches. This CDR3 has 16 residues. CDR3 nucleotides: TGTGCCAGCAGACAAGCGGGAGGATTGGCCACAGATACGCAGTATTTT. Encoded protein: CASRQAGGLATDTQYF.

The V call is TRBV6-4, the J call TRBJ2-1; D may be TRBD2 (7 bases). CDR1 is MRHNA, CDR2 SNTAGT, per germline. The V end was cut by 6 bases, the J end by 7 bases, with 19 bases between. CDR3 length equals 15 residues. For the CDR3, the DNA is TGTGCCAGCAGGGACCTAGCGGTCCAGGGGAATGAGCAGTTCTTC. Translating it yields CASRDLAVQGNEQFF.